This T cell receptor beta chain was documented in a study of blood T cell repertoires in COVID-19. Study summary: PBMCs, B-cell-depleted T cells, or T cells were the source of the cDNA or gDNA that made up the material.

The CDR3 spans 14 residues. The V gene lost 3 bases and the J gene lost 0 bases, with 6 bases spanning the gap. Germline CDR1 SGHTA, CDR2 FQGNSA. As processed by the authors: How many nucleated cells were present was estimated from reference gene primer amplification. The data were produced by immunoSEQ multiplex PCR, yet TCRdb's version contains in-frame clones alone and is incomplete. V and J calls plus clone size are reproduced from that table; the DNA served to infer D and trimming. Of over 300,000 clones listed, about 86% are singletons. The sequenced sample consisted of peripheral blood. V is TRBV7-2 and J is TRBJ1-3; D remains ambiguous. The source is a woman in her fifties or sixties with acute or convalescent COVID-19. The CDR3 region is CASSLEYSGNTIYF. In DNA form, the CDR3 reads TGTGCCAGCAGCTTGGAGTACTCTGGAAACACCATATATTTT.